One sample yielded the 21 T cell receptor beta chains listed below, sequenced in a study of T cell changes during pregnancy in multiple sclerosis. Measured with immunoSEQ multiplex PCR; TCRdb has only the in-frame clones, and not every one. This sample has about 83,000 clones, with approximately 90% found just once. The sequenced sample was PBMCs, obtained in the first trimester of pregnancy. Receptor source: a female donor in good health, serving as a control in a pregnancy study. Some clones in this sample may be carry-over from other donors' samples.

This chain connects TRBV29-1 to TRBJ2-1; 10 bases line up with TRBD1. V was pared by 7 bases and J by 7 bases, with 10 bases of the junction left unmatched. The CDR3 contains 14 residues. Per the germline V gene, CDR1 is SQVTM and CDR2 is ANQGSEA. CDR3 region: CSATSGQGRNEQFF. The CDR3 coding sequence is TGCAGCGCAACCTCGGGACAGGGGAGGAATGAGCAGTTCTTC.

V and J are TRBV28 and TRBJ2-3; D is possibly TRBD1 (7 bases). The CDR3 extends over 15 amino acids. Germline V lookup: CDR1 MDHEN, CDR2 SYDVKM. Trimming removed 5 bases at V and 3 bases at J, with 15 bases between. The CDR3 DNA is TGTGCCAGCAGTCCCCCAGGGGGGCAGACAGATACGCAGTATTTT. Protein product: CASSPPGGQTDTQYF.

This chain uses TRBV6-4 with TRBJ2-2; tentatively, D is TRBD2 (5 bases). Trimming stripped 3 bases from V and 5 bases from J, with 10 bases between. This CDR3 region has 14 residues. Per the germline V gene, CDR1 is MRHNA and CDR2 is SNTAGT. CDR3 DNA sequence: TGTGCCAGCAGTGATGAGGGCCAGACCGGGGAGCTGTTTTTT. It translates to CASSDEGQTGELFF.

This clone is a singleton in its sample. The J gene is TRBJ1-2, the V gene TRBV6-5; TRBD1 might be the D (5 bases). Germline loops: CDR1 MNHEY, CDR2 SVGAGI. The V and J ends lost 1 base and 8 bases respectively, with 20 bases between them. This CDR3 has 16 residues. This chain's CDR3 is CASSYWGGKNGRGYTF. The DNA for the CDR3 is TGTGCCAGCAGTTACTGGGGGGGGAAGAACGGGCGCGGCTACACCTTC.

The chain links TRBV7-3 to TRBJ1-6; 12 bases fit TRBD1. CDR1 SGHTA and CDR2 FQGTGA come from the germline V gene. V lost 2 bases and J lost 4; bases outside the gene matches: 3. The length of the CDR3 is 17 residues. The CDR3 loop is CASSLAGQGAYNSPLHF. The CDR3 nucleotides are TGTGCCAGCAGCTTAGCGGGACAGGGGGCTTATAATTCACCCCTCCACTTT.

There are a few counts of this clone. CDR3 residues: CASSSPQGIYGYTF. The DNA of the CDR3 is TGTGCCAGCAGCTCGCCCCAGGGAATCTATGGCTACACCTTC. V and J are TRBV7-9 and TRBJ1-2; D is possibly TRBD1 (5 bases). The germline gives CDR1 SEHNR, CDR2 FQNEAQ (reference sequence). The CDR3 has 14 residues. Trimming shortened V by 4 bases and J by 4 bases, and 13 bases separated the two germline ends.

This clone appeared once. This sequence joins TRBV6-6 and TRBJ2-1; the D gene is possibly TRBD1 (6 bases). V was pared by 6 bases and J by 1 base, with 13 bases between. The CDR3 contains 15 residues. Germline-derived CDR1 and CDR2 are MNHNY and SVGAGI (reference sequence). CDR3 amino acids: CASSSQGISYNEQFF. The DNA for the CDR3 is TGTGCCAGCAGCTCCCAGGGGATTTCCTACAATGAGCAGTTCTTC.

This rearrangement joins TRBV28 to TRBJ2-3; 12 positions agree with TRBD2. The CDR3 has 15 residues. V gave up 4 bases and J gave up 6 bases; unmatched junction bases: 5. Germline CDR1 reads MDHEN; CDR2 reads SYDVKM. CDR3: CASSSLAGGQDTQYF. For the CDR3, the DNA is TGTGCCAGCAGTTCGCTAGCGGGGGGGCAGGATACGCAGTATTTT. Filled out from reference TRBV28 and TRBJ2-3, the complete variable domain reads DVKVTQSSRYLVKRTGEKVFLECVQDMDHENMFWYRQDPGLGLRLIYFSYDVKMKEKGDIPEGYSVSREKKERFSLILESASTNQTSMYLCASSSLAGGQDTQYFGPGTRLTVL.

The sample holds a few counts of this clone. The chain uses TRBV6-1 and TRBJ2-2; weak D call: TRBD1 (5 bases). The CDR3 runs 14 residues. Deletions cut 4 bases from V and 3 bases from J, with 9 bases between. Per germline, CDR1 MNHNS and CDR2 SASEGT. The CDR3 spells CASSGGADTGELFF. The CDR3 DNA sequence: TGTGCCAGCAGTGGGGGCGCGGACACCGGGGAGCTGTTTTTT.

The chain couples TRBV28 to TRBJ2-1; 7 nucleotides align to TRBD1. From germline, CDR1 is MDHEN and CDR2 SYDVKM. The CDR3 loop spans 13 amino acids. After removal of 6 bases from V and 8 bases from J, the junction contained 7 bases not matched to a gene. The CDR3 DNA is TGTGCCAGCAGCCCGGGACAGAGGCATGAGCAGTTCTTC. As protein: CASSPGQRHEQFF.

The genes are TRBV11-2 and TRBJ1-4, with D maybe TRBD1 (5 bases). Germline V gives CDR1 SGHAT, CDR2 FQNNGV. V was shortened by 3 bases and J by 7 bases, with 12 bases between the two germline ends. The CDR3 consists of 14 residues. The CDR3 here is CASSFGRGGEKLFF. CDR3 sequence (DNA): TGTGCCAGCAGCTTCGGAAGGGGCGGTGAAAAACTGTTTTTT.

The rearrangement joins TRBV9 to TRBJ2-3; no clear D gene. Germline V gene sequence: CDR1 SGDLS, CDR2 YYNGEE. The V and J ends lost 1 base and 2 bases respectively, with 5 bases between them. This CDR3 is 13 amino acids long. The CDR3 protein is CASSVTNTDTQYF. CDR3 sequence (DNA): TGTGCCAGCAGCGTAACAAACACAGATACGCAGTATTTT.

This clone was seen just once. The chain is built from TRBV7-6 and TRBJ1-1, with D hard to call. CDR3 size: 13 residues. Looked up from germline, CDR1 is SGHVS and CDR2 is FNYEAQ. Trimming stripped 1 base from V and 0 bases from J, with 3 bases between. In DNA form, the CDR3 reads TGTGCCAGCAGCTTAGTCATGAACACTGAAGCTTTCTTT. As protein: CASSLVMNTEAFF.

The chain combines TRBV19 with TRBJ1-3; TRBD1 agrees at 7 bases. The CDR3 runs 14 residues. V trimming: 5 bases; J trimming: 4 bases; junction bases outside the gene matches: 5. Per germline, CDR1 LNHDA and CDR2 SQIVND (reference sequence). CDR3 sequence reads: CASSASTGGNTIYF. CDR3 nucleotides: TGTGCCAGTAGTGCATCGACAGGGGGAAACACCATATATTTT.

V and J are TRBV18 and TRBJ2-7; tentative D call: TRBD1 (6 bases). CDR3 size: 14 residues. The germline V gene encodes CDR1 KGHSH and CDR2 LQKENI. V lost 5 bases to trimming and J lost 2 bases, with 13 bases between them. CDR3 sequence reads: CASSTGQGPYEQYF. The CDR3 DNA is TGTGCCAGCTCAACCGGTCAGGGGCCCTACGAGCAGTACTTC.

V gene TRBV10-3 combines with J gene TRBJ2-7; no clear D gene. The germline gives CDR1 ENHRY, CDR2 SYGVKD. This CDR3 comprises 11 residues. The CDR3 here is CATYNRDEQYF. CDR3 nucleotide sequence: TGTGCAACATACAACCGTGACGAGCAGTACTTC.

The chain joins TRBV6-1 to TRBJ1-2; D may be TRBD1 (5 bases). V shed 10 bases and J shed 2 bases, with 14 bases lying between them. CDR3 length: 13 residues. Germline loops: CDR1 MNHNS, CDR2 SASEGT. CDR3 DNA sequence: TGTGCCATCCCGATCCGGGGGAACTATGGCTACACCTTC. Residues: CAIPIRGNYGYTF.

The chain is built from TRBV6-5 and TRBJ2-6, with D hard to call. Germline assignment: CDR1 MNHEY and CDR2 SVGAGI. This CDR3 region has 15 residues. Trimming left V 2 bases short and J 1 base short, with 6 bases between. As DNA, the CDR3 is TGTGCCAGCAGTTACCGGTGGTCTGGGGCCAACGTCCTGACTTTC. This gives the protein CASSYRWSGANVLTF.

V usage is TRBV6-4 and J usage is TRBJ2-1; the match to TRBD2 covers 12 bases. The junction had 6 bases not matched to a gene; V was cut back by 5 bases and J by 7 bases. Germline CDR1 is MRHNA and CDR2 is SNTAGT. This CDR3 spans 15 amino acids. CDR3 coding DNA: TGTGCCAGCAGTTCGAGGACTAGCGGGAATAATGAGCAGTTCTTC. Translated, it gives CASSSRTSGNNEQFF.

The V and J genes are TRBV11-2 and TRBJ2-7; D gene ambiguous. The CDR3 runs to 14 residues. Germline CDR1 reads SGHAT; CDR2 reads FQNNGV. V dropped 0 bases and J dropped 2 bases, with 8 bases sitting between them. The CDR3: CASSLEGVPYEQYF. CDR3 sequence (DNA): TGTGCCAGCAGCTTAGAAGGAGTACCCTACGAGCAGTACTTC.

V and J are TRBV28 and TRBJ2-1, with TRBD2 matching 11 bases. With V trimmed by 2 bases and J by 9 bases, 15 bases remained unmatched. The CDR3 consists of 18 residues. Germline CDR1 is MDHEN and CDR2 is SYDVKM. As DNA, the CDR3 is TGTGCCAGCAGTTTAGGGGGATTAGCGGGGGGGCTCTGGGGTGAGCAGTTCTTC. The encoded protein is CASSLGGLAGGLWGEQFF.